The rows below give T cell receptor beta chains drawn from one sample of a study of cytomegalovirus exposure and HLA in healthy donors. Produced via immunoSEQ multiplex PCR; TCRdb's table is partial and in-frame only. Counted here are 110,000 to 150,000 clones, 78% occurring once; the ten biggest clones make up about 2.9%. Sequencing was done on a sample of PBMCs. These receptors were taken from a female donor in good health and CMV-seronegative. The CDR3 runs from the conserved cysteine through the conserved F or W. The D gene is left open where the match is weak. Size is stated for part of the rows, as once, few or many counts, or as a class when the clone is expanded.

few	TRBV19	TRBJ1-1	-	TGTGCCAGTAGTATGGGGCACCCAGCGAACACTGAAGCTTTCTTT	CASSMGHPANTEAFF
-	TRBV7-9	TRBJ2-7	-	TGTGCCAGCAGCGAGGACATCCACTACGAGCAGTACTTC	CASSEDIHYEQYF
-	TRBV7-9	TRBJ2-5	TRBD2	TGTGCCAGCAGCCTAGCGGGGGGGGAGACCCAGTACTTC	CASSLAGGETQYF
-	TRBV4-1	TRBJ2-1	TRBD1	TGCGCCAGCAGCCAGCGCGCCGGGACAGGGGTTCATGAGCAGTTCTTC	CASSQRAGTGVHEQFF
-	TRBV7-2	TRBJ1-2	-	TGTGCCAGCAGCTTAGGACCTGGGCAGACTGGCTACACCTTC	CASSLGPGQTGYTF
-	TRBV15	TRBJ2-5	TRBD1	TGTGCCACCAGCTCGAGGGACAGGGGTAGGGAGACCCAGTACTTC	CATSSRDRGRETQYF
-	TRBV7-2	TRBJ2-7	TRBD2	TGTGCCAGCAGCCACTGGGGACTAGCGGGTAAAACCTACGAGCAGTACTTC	CASSHWGLAGKTYEQYF
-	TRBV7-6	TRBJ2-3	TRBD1	TGTGCCAGCAGCCTGGGACAGACCCCCGGCGCAGATACGCAGTATTTT	CASSLGQTPGADTQYF
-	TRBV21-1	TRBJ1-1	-	TGTGCCAGCAGCAAAATGCCGGGACACGTGAACACTGAAGCTTTCTTT	CASSKMPGHVNTEAFF
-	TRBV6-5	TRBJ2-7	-	TGTGCCAGCAGTCGGACAGCTACCTCCTACGAGCAGTACTTC	CASSRTATSYEQYF
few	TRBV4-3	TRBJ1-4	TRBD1	TGCGCCAGCAGTCACACCGGGACAGGGGTCGAAAAACTGTTTTTT	CASSHTGTGVEKLFF
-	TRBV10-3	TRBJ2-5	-	TGTGCCATCAGTGAGGGGTTCGGGGAGACCCAGTACTTC	CAISEGFGETQYF
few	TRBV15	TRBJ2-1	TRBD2	TGTGCCACCAGCAGGGGTAGCGGGAGACTGGACAATGAGCAGTTCTTC	CATSRGSGRLDNEQFF
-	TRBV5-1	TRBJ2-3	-	TGCGCCAGCAGCTCACAGGGACTAACCACAGATACGCAGTATTTT	CASSSQGLTTDTQYF
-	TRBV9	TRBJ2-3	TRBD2	TGTGCCAGCAGCGTGACGAGCGGGGGGTCCTTTTCGGGAGATACGCAGTATTTT	CASSVTSGGSFSGDTQYF
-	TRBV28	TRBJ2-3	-	TGTGCCAGCAGTTTAAGGGGCCCGACCAGCACAGATACGCAGTATTTT	CASSLRGPTSTDTQYF
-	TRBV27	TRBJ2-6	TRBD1	TGTGCCAGCAGGCACGGACAGGGGGGCTCTGGGGCCAACGTCCTGACTTTC	CASRHGQGGSGANVLTF
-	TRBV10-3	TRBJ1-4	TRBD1	TGTGCCATCAGTGACCCTGACAGGGGTAGAGAAAAACTGTTTTTT	CAISDPDRGREKLFF
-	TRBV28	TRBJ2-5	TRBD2	TGTGCCAGCAGTTTTAGCGGGGGGGGATTCCAAGAGACCCAGTACTTC	CASSFSGGGFQETQYF
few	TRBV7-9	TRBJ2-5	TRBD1	TGTGCCAGCAGCTTAAACAGGGGGCCTGGGGAGACCCAGTACTTC	CASSLNRGPGETQYF
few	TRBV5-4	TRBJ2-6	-	TGTGCCAGCAGCTCGCCCCGCACAGGGATCGGGGCCAACGTCCTGACTTTC	CASSSPRTGIGANVLTF
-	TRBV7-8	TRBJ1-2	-	TGTGCCAGCAGCCCCAACGCAGGGGACTATGGCTACCCCTTC	CASSPNAGDYGYPF
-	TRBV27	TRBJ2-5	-	TGTGCCAGCAGTTTATTGAGGTCCCAAGAGACCCAGTACTTC	CASSLLRSQETQYF
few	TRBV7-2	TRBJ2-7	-	TGTGCCAGCAGGCATCGACAGTCCCACGAGCAGTACTTC	CASRHRQSHEQYF
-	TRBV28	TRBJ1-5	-	TGTGCCAGCAGTCCCCTAGGGGGCAATCAGCCCCAGCATTTT	CASSPLGGNQPQHF
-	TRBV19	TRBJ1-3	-	TGTGCCAGTAGTATAGACGGGGTCTCTGGAAACACCATATATTTT	CASSIDGVSGNTIYF
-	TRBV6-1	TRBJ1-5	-	TGTGCCAGCAGTGATACAGGGTTTGTGAGCAATCAGCCCCAGCATTTT	CASSDTGFVSNQPQHF
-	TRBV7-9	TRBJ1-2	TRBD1	TGTGCCAGCAGCTTAGTCGGGACAGCCACCAACTATGGCTACACCTTC	CASSLVGTATNYGYTF
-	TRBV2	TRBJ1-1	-	TGTGCCAGCAGTGACCCACAGGGGAACACTGAAGCTTTCTTT	CASSDPQGNTEAFF
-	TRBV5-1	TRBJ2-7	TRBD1	TGCGCCAGCAGCGCCCGGGACAGCTACTCCTACGAGCAGTACTTC	CASSARDSYSYEQYF
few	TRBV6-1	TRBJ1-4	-	TGTGCCAGCTCTGTTTCGGTGAATGAAAAACTGTTTTTT	CASSVSVNEKLFF
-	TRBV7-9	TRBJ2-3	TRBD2	TGTGCCAACAGCCCCCGACCGGTACTAGCGGGAGGGCAAACAGATACGCAGTATTTT	CANSPRPVLAGGQTDTQYF
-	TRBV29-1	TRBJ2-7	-	TGCAGCGTTCTCCAGGGAAACTACGAGCAGTACTTC	CSVLQGNYEQYF
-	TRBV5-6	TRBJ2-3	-	TGTGCCAGCAGCTTGGCCTGGCTTAGCACAGATACGCAGTATTTT	CASSLAWLSTDTQYF
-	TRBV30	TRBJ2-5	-	TGTGCCTGGACCTCCGAGGTGACGAGGGAACAAGAGACCCAGTACTTC	CAWTSEVTREQETQYF
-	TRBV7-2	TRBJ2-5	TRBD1	TGTGCCAGCAGCTTAAGTAGACAGGGGGAGACCCAGTACTTC	CASSLSRQGETQYF
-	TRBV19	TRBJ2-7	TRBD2	TGTGCCAGTAGTAGGGCGGGAGACTACGAGCAGTACTTC	CASSRAGDYEQYF
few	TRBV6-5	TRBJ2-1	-	TGTGCCAGCAGCAACACTAGGTTCAATGAGCAGTTCTTC	CASSNTRFNEQFF
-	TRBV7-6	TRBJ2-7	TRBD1	TGTGCCAGCAGCCCGGGACAGGGGGCTACGTACGAGCAGTACTTC	CASSPGQGATYEQYF
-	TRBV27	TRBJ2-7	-	TGTGCCAGCAGTTTTGCCAGGGGGGATAGCTACGAGCAGTACTTC	CASSFARGDSYEQYF